A selection of T cell receptor beta chains follows, all from one sample in a study of blood T cell repertoires in COVID-19. The assay was immunoSEQ multiplex PCR, and TCRdb's table has in-frame clones only and misses some. The sample shows around 150,000 clones, about nine tenths of them seen only once. The specimen sequenced was peripheral blood. The source is a young man with COVID-19, enrolled during active disease. Each CDR3 is given with its conserved first and last residue. The D gene is left open where the match is weak. Part of the rows lack a size; the others show once, few, many or a class for expanded clones.

>.|TRBV28|.|TRBJ1-2
TGTGCCACCTCCGGGAACTATGGCTACACCTTC
CATSGNYGYTF
>.|TRBV3-1/TRBV3-2|TRBD2|TRBJ2-2
TGTGCCAGCAGCCAAGATAGGGCTAGCGGGAGTAGTGGCGGGGAGCTGTTTTTT
CASSQDRASGSSGGELFF
>.|TRBV27|TRBD2|TRBJ2-7
TGTGCCAGCAGTTCTTTAGCGGGTGGGGGACTCGAGCAGTACTTC
CASSSLAGGGLEQYF
>.|TRBV6-6|.|TRBJ2-1
TGTGCCAGCAGCCCCGGGGTCCTGGAGGAGTTCTTC
CASSPGVLEEFF
>.|TRBV2|.|TRBJ1-4
TGTGCCAGCAGTATTTCGAGGGCCCCGGAAAAACTGTTTTTT
CASSISRAPEKLFF
>.|TRBV29-1|TRBD2|TRBJ2-1
TGCAGCGTTGTCGGGGGGATGTACAATGAGCAGTTCTTC
CSVVGGMYNEQFF
>once|TRBV6-2/TRBV6-3|.|TRBJ1-6
TGTGCCAGCAGTTACGGAGTTACCAATTCACCCCTCCACTTT
CASSYGVTNSPLHF
>.|TRBV5-1|.|TRBJ1-2
TGCGCCAGCAGCTCCCCATGGGGGGTCGCTAACTATGGCTACACCTTC
CASSSPWGVANYGYTF
>.|TRBV28|TRBD1|TRBJ2-5
TGTGCCAGCGTACAAGGACAGGGGAGGGGAGAGACCCAGTACTTC
CASVQGQGRGETQYF
>.|TRBV21-1|.|TRBJ2-7
TGTGCCAGCAGCAAGGGGAGGGGACTATGCCCCTACGAGCAGTACTTC
CASSKGRGLCPYEQYF
>.|TRBV5-1|.|TRBJ2-1
TGCGCCAGCAGATTGGGCAGGGGAGATGAGCAGTTCTTC
CASRLGRGDEQFF
>.|TRBV30|TRBD1|TRBJ1-4
TGTGCCTGGAGGCACAGGGGGCAGGGCGTAGAAAAACTGTTTTTT
CAWRHRGQGVEKLFF
>.|TRBV10-3|.|TRBJ1-1
TGTGCCATCAGCCCCGGGGAGGGTACTGGGAACACTGAAGCTTTCTTT
CAISPGEGTGNTEAFF
>.|TRBV6-5|TRBD1|TRBJ1-1
TGTGCCAGCAGTTACGGCGGCAGGGGGAGGGCTTTCTTT
CASSYGGRGRAFF
>.|TRBV2|.|TRBJ1-2
TGTGCCACCACGTTCGACAGGCTACATAACTATGGCTACACCTTC
CATTFDRLHNYGYTF
>.|TRBV5-4|TRBD1|TRBJ2-1
TGTGCCAGCAGCCAGGACAGGGCGACCTACAATGAGCAGTTCTTC
CASSQDRATYNEQFF
>.|TRBV28|.|TRBJ2-3
TGTGCCAGCAGTTTACAGGGGAGCACAGATACGCAGTATTTT
CASSLQGSTDTQYF
>.|TRBV6-6|.|TRBJ1-4
TGTGCCAGCAGTTGGGGCGGTTCTAATGAAAAACTGTTTTTT
CASSWGGSNEKLFF
>.|TRBV4-1|.|TRBJ1-1
TGCGCCAGCAGCCAAGCCCGAGATGGGCATGAAGCTTTCTTT
CASSQARDGHEAFF
>.|TRBV19|TRBD1|TRBJ1-1
TGTGCCAGTAGTGTGGGGACAGGGGGTACTGAAGCTTTCTTT
CASSVGTGGTEAFF
>.|TRBV29-1|TRBD1|TRBJ1-1
TGCAGCATCGATGGACAGGGCAACACTGAAGCTTTCTTT
CSIDGQGNTEAFF
>.|TRBV5-8|.|TRBJ2-5
TGTGCCAGCAGCTTTGGGCAGGGTCAAGAGACCCAGTACTTC
CASSFGQGQETQYF
>.|TRBV9|TRBD2|TRBJ2-1
TGTGCCAGCAGCGCTCTAGCGGGGGGGGCGAATGATCAGCAGTTCTTC
CASSALAGGANDQQFF
>.|TRBV7-3|TRBD2|TRBJ2-3
TGTGCCAGCAGCCGCGGGACTAGCGGGGGAGATACGCAGTATTTT
CASSRGTSGGDTQYF
>.|TRBV18|TRBD1|TRBJ2-7
TGTGCCAGCTCACAAGCGACAGGGGGTGACTACGAGCAGTACTTC
CASSQATGGDYEQYF
>.|TRBV6-2/TRBV6-3|.|TRBJ1-2
TGTGCCAGCAGTTCGTATCGACAGGCCACTAACTATGGCTACACCTTC
CASSSYRQATNYGYTF
>.|TRBV24-1|TRBD2|TRBJ2-1
TGTGCCACCAGTGATTCCTATGCGGGACTAGCGGAAGACAATGAGCAGTTCTTC
CATSDSYAGLAEDNEQFF
>once|TRBV24-1|.|TRBJ2-3
TGTGCCACCAGTGATTCCGGAACAGGGAAGACAGATACGCAGTATTTT
CATSDSGTGKTDTQYF
>.|TRBV7-9|.|TRBJ1-2
TGTGCCAGCAGCTTTCCGGCACGAGGGCTATATGGCTACACCTTC
CASSFPARGLYGYTF
>.|TRBV6-2/TRBV6-3|.|TRBJ2-3
TGTGCCAGCAGTTACTTAAAAATTCTTCCGACAGGGAGGAGCACAGATACGCAGTATTTT
CASSYLKILPTGRSTDTQYF
>.|TRBV9|.|TRBJ1-2
TGTGCCAGCAGCGTCAGACAGGAGATGGACTATGGCTACACCTTC
CASSVRQEMDYGYTF
>.|TRBV4-3|TRBD1|TRBJ2-1
TGCGCCAGCAGACAAGATTGGAGCCCGGGACAGGGTCTGAATGAGCAGTTCTTC
CASRQDWSPGQGLNEQFF
>.|TRBV9|.|TRBJ2-1
TGTGCCAGCAGCCTCCGGGGAGACTCCTACAATGAGCAGTTCTTC
CASSLRGDSYNEQFF
>.|TRBV27|.|TRBJ1-1
TGTGCCAGCAGTTTAGCCGGTTTCACTGAAGCTTTCTTT
CASSLAGFTEAFF
>.|TRBV6-4|TRBD1|TRBJ1-1
TGTGCCGGGACAGGGAGTCCCCTGTGCACTGAAGCTTTCTTT
CAGTGSPLCTEAFF
>few|TRBV7-2|.|TRBJ2-7
TGTGCCAGCAGCTTAGACTTCTCCTACGAGCAGTACTTC
CASSLDFSYEQYF
>.|TRBV6-5|.|TRBJ1-1
TGTGCCAGCAGTTACGGAGAAAAATGCTTCTTT
CASSYGEKCFF
>once|TRBV13|.|TRBJ1-4
TGTGCCAGCAGCTTATCAGGTTCCCCAACTAATGAAAAACTGTTTTTT
CASSLSGSPTNEKLFF
>.|TRBV2|TRBD1|TRBJ2-5
TGTGCCAGTACCCGGGACAGGGGTTATGAGACCCAGTACTTC
CASTRDRGYETQYF
>.|TRBV3-1/TRBV3-2|.|TRBJ1-1
TGTGCCAGCAGCCAAGATCGATTCCGCAGGGTAGGGACTGAAGCTTTCTTT
CASSQDRFRRVGTEAFF
>.|TRBV6-6|TRBD2|TRBJ2-1
TGTGCCAGCAGTTACTCACGGACTAGCGGGGGAGGGTGGTTCTTC
CASSYSRTSGGGWFF
>.|TRBV6-2/TRBV6-3|TRBD2|TRBJ2-7
TGTGCCAGCAGTCCCAGCGGGAGCCACGAGCAGTACTTC
CASSPSGSHEQYF
>.|TRBV24-1|TRBD1|TRBJ1-4
TGTGCCACCAGTGCCGTGGGACAGCCAACTAATGAAAAACTGTTTTTT
CATSAVGQPTNEKLFF
>.|TRBV25-1|TRBD2|TRBJ2-3
TGTGCCAGCCCCTCGTCGGAGTGGGGGGGGAGACGCACAGATACGCAGTATTTT
CASPSSEWGGRRTDTQYF
>.|TRBV5-4|TRBD1|TRBJ1-2
TGTGCCAGCAGCAATTGGGGCGGACAGGCCCAACTCTATGGCTACACCTTC
CASSNWGGQAQLYGYTF
>.|TRBV6-5|.|TRBJ1-1
TGTGTCAGCAGTTACGGGGGCTGGACTGAAGCTTTCTTT
CVSSYGGWTEAFF
>.|TRBV27|.|TRBJ1-5
TGTGCCAGCAGTGGCTCGGTACGGGGCAATCAGCCCCAGCATTTT
CASSGSVRGNQPQHF
>.|TRBV27|TRBD2|TRBJ2-1
TGTGCCAGCAGTTTATCGCACCTAGCGGGAATCCCCTACAATGAGCAGTTCTTC
CASSLSHLAGIPYNEQFF
>.|TRBV7-9|TRBD2|TRBJ2-1
TGTGCCAGCAGCTCCCCAGCGACTAGCGGGAGCTACAATGAGCAGTTCTTC
CASSSPATSGSYNEQFF